Below, 20 T cell receptor beta chains from the same sample are listed, as sequenced in a study of shared clonotypes between healthy human individuals. Profiled with immunoSEQ multiplex PCR; TCRdb holds only in-frame clones, not every one. Of hundreds of thousands of clones listed, 90% to 97% are singletons. Only CD45RO-negative cells positively selected for CCR7 counted as naive CD8 cells, so terminally differentiated effector memory CD45RA+ cells were excluded. Material for sequencing was naive CD8+ T cells sorted from blood. The receptors come from a woman aged 30 to 39 in good health.

V usage is TRBV4-1 and J usage is TRBJ2-2, with 7 bases fitting TRBD1. Germline values: CDR1 MGHRA, CDR2 YSYEKL. The CDR3 spans 19 residues. V gave up 2 bases and J gave up 4 bases; unmatched junction bases: 16. Written as DNA, the CDR3 is TGCGCCAGCAGCCAAATACCCGGCAGGGGGACCGAGGGCACCGGGGAGCTGTTTTTT. This encodes CASSQIPGRGTEGTGELFF.

The chain uses TRBV2 and TRBJ2-7; 8 nucleotides match TRBD1. Losses at the gene ends were 4 bases for V and 12 bases for J; bases not matched to a gene: 8. CDR1 and CDR2 (germline): SNHLY, FYNNEI. This CDR3 is built from 12 residues. CDR3 amino acids: CASSVPTGGRYF. CDR3 sequence (DNA): TGTGCCAGCAGTGTCCCCACAGGGGGACGGTACTTC.

The V call is TRBV7-9, the J call TRBJ2-5; TRBD1 aligns across 8 bases. CDR1 is SEHNR, CDR2 FQNEAQ, per germline (reference sequence). With 5 bases clipped from V and 1 base from J, the junction kept 15 bases outside the gene matches. There are 18 residues in the CDR3. The CDR3 sequence is CASSHSPGQGSFQETQYF. The DNA for the CDR3 is TGTGCCAGCAGCCACTCACCAGGACAGGGAAGTTTCCAAGAGACCCAGTACTTC.

This rearrangement joins TRBV6-5 to TRBJ2-1, with 9 bases fitting TRBD2. This CDR3 contains 15 residues. Germline V gene sequence: CDR1 MNHEY, CDR2 SVGAGI. The ends lost 0 bases at V and 10 bases at J; junction bases unmatched: 7. CDR3: CASSYSSSGSWEQFF. In DNA form, the CDR3 reads TGTGCCAGCAGTTACTCGAGTAGCGGGAGTTGGGAGCAGTTCTTC.

The chain carries TRBV7-2 and TRBJ2-3; 10 bases align to TRBD2. Trimming took 3 bases from V and 6 from J; bases not matched to a gene: 15. CDR3 length: 18 amino acids. Germline assignment: CDR1 SGHTA and CDR2 FQGNSA. The CDR3 here is CASSFAYSLAGVLDTQYF. Written as DNA, the CDR3 is TGTGCCAGCAGCTTTGCCTATTCGCTAGCGGGAGTTTTGGATACGCAGTATTTT.

V gene TRBV10-2 combines with J gene TRBJ1-2; D may be TRBD1 (6 bases). CDR1 and CDR2 (germline): WSHSY, SAAADI. V was shortened by 3 bases and J by 6 bases, with 11 bases between the two germline ends. This CDR3 region has 13 residues. CDR3 sequence: CASSDGGGHGYTF. Written as DNA, the CDR3 is TGCGCCAGCAGTGATGGAGGGGGGCATGGCTACACCTTC.

The chain uses TRBV7-8 and TRBJ2-7, with 9 positions matching TRBD1. The CDR3 runs to 16 residues. With V trimmed by 3 bases and J by 2 bases, 8 bases remained unmatched. The germline V gene encodes CDR1 SGHVS and CDR2 FQNEAQ. CDR3 protein: CASSLYSGTGTYEQYF. In DNA, the CDR3 is TGTGCCAGCAGCTTGTATTCCGGGACAGGGACCTACGAGCAGTACTTC.

The J gene is TRBJ2-7, the V gene TRBV2; 7 bases fit TRBD1. The V and J ends lost 4 bases and 3 bases, in that order; junction bases with no gene match: 6. This CDR3 has 14 residues. Per germline, CDR1 SNHLY and CDR2 FYNNEI. This CDR3 reads CASSATGQFYEQYF. CDR3 nucleotide sequence: TGTGCCAGCAGTGCTACGGGACAGTTCTACGAGCAGTACTTC.

In DNA, the CDR3 is TGTGCCACCCATAGCGGGAACTCCTACAATGAGCAGTTCTTC. It encodes CATHSGNSYNEQFF. The J gene is TRBJ2-1, the V gene TRBV19; 8 bases fit TRBD2. CDR1 and CDR2 (germline): LNHDA, SQIVND (reference sequence). The V segment lost 10 bases and the J segment 0 bases; nucleotides outside the gene matches: 5. The CDR3 sequence is 14 residues long.

The V call is TRBV10-2, the J call TRBJ2-1, with 8 nucleotides matching TRBD2. J lost 4 bases, V lost 4 bases, and 6 bases had no gene match. Germline V gene sequence: CDR1 WSHSY, CDR2 SAAADI. The CDR3 length is 15 residues. CDR3 region: CASSVSLAGYNEQFF. The CDR3 DNA is TGCGCCAGCAGTGTAAGTCTAGCGGGTTACAATGAGCAGTTCTTC.

This clone was recorded once. The chain combines TRBV29-1 with TRBJ2-3; no definite D call. The CDR3 is made up of 8 amino acids. CDR1 SQVTM and CDR2 ANQGSEA come from the germline V gene. Trimming removed 4 bases at V and 13 bases at J, with 6 bases between. The CDR3 sequence: CSVVEKYF. DNA for the CDR3: TGCAGCGTTGTAGAGAAGTATTTT.

This chain links TRBV5-1 with TRBJ2-3; maybe TRBD2 (5 bases). The CDR3 sequence is 16 residues long. Trimming left V 0 bases short and J 0 bases short, with 11 bases between. Per germline, CDR1 SGHRS and CDR2 YFSETQ. CDR3 protein: CASSLGASKSTDTQYF. The DNA of the CDR3 is TGCGCCAGCAGCTTGGGAGCTAGCAAGAGCACAGATACGCAGTATTTT.

The chain joins TRBV7-9 to TRBJ2-5, with TRBD1 identical over 9 bases. The end of the DNA aligns better with TRBJ2-7, so the J call may be wrong. The CDR3 is 15 residues long. Germline CDR1 SEHNR, CDR2 FQNEAQ (reference sequence). The CDR3 sequence: CASSHGTGRVYEQYF. The CDR3 nucleotides are TGTGCCAGCAGCCACGGGACAGGGAGAGTCTACGAGCAGTACTTC.

This clone was seen only once. The gene calls are TRBV4-1 and TRBJ2-3; TRBD2 agrees at 11 bases. The V gene end was trimmed by 4 bases and the J gene end by 0 bases; junction bases not matched to a gene: 3. The CDR3 is 16 residues long. Looked up from germline, CDR1 is MGHRA and CDR2 is YSYEKL. DNA for the CDR3: TGCGCCAGCAGCCTTCGGACTAGCGGGAGCACAGATACGCAGTATTTT. Protein product: CASSLRTSGSTDTQYF.

The chain employs TRBV4-1 and TRBJ1-1, with TRBD1 matching over 9 bases. Looked up from germline, CDR1 is MGHRA and CDR2 is YSYEKL. The length of the CDR3 is 15 residues. Trimming took 0 bases from V and 10 from J; bases not matched to a gene: 9. The CDR3 DNA reads TGCGCCAGCAGCCAAGATAGGACAGGGGAGGCGGGAGCTTTCTTT. Amino acid sequence: CASSQDRTGEAGAFF.

This clone has just one count. The chain couples TRBV29-1 to TRBJ2-1; 9 bases are a match to TRBD2. V was pared by 4 bases and J by 4 bases, with 5 bases of the junction left unmatched. Germline lookup yields CDR1 SQVTM and CDR2 ANQGSEA. The CDR3 spans 14 residues. In DNA, the CDR3 is TGCAGCGTTGTGGATAGCGGGAGATACAATGAGCAGTTCTTC. Protein: CSVVDSGRYNEQFF.

J is TRBJ2-1 and V is TRBV19; 7 bases agree with TRBD2. Germline V gene sequence: CDR1 LNHDA, CDR2 SQIVND (reference sequence). The length of the CDR3 is 14 residues. After removal of 6 bases from V and 2 bases from J, the junction contained 4 bases not matched to a gene. CDR3 nucleotide sequence: TGTGCCAGTAGGGCTAGCGGAGCCTACAATGAGCAGTTCTTC. As protein: CASRASGAYNEQFF.

The chain recombines TRBV9 with TRBJ2-3; no clear D gene. Between the trimmed V and J ends, which lost 1 base and 5 bases, there was a span of 8 bases. The CDR3 is 13 amino acids. Germline V gene data show CDR1 as SGDLS and CDR2 as YYNGEE. The CDR3 is CASSVITGDTQYF. The CDR3 DNA reads as TGTGCCAGCAGCGTAATAACTGGAGATACGCAGTATTTT.

CDR3 in amino acids: CASSEDRGTEAFF. The CDR3 DNA is TGTGCCAGCAGTGAAGATCGGGGCACTGAAGCTTTCTTT. V gene TRBV2 combines with J gene TRBJ1-1; D is undetermined. This CDR3 is built from 13 residues. Trimming took off 1 base at V and 4 bases at J, with 7 bases between the two ends. Per germline, CDR1 SNHLY and CDR2 FYNNEI. The full variable domain, with the rest looked up from reference TRBV2 and TRBJ1-1, is EPEVTQTPSHQVTQMGQEVILRCVPISNHLYFYWYRQILGQKVEFLVSFYNNEISEKSEIFDDQFSVERPDGSNFTLKIRSTKLEDSAMYFCASSEDRGTEAFFGQGTRLTVV.

This chain uses TRBV28 with TRBJ1-6; 7 bases match TRBD1. The CDR3 length is 15 residues. Germline assignment: CDR1 MDHEN and CDR2 SYDVKM. V lost 2 bases and J lost 6; bases outside the gene matches: 4. The CDR3 here is CASSLLRDSNSPLHF. Written as DNA, the CDR3 is TGTGCCAGCAGTTTACTCCGGGACAGTAATTCACCCCTCCACTTT. The whole variable domain, remainder taken from reference TRBV28 and TRBJ1-6, is DVKVTQSSRYLVKRTGEKVFLECVQDMDHENMFWYRQDPGLGLRLIYFSYDVKMKEKGDIPEGYSVSREKKERFSLILESASTNQTSMYLCASSLLRDSNSPLHFGNGTRLTVT.